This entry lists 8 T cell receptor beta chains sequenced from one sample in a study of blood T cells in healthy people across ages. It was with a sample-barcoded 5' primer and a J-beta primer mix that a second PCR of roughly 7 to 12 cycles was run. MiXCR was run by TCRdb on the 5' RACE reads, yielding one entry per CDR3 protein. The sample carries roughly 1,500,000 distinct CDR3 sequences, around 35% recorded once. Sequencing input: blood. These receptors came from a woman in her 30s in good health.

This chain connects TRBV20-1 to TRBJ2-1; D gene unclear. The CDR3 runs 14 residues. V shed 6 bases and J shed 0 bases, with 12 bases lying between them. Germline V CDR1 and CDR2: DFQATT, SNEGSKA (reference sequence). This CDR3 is CSAEDSRSYNEQFF. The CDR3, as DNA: TGCAGTGCAGAAGACTCCCGCTCCTACAATGAGCAGTTCTTC.

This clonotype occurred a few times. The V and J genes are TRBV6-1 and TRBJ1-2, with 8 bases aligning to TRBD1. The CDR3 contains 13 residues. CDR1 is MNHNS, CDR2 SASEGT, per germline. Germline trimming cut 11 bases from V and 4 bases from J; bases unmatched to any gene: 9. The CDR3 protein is CAATGDQGYGYTF. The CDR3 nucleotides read TGTGCCGCGACAGGGGATCAAGGCTATGGCTACACCTTC.

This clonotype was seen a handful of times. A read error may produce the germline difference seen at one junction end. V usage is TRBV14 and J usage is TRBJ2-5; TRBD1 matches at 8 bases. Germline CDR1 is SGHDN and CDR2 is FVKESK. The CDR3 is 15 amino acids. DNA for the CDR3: TGTGCCAGCAGCCAACCCGGGCAGGGGGCAGAGACCCGGTACTTC. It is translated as CASSQPGQGAETRYF.

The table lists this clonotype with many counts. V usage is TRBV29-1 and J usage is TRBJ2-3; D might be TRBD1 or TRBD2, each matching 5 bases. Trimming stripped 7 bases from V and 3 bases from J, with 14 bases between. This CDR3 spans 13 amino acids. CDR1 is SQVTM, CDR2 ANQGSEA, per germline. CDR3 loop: CSGGSISTDTQYF. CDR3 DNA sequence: TGCAGCGGGGGGTCGATATCTACAGATACGCAGTATTTT.

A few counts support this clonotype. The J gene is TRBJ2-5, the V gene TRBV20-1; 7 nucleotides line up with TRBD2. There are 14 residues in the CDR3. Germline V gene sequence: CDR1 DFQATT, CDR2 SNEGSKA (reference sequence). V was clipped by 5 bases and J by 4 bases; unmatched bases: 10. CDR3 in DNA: TGCAGTGCTGGGGTCGGGGGGACGGGAGAGACCCAGTACTTC. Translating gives CSAGVGGTGETQYF.

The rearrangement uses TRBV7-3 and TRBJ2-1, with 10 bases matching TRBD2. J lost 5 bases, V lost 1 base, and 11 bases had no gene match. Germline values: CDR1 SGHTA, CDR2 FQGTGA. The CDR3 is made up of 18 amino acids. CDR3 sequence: CASSLKVSSGGVHNEQFF. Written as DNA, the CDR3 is TGTGCCAGCAGCTTAAAAGTGTCCAGCGGGGGGGTACACAATGAGCAGTTCTTC.

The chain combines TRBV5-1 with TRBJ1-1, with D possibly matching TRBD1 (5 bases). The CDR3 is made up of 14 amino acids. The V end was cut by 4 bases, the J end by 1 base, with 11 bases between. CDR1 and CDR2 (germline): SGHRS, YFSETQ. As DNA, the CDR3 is TGCGCCAGCAGCCTGGACACTACGAACACTGAAGCTTTCTTT. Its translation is CASSLDTTNTEAFF.

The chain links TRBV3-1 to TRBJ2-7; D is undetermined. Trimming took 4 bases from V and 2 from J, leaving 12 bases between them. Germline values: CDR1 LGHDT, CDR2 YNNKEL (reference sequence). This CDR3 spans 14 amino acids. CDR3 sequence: CASSLGLSTYEQYF. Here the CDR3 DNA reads TGTGCCAGCAGCCTGGGCCTATCTACCTACGAGCAGTACTTC.